This T cell receptor beta chain stems from a study of OX40 agonist ivuxolimab in advanced cancers. Measured with immunoSEQ multiplex PCR; TCRdb has only the in-frame clones, and not every one. The sample consists of about 58,000 clones, 70% to 90% of them appearing once. Sequenced here: CD4+ or CD8+ T cells sorted from blood, sampled in a trial of the OX40 agonist ivuxolimab. The TCR comes from an adult with an advanced solid tumor such as melanoma, head and neck, liver or kidney cancer.

The CDR3 DNA reads as TGTGCCTGGAGTGTAATTAGAACAGGGTGGAATTCACCCCTCCACTTT. Translation gives CAWSVIRTGWNSPLHF. V gene TRBV30 combines with J gene TRBJ1-6; the D gene is possibly TRBD1 (6 bases). This CDR3 contains 16 residues. Per germline, CDR1 GTSNPN and CDR2 SVGIG (reference sequence). Trimming removed 0 bases from V and 7 bases from J, with 16 bases in between.